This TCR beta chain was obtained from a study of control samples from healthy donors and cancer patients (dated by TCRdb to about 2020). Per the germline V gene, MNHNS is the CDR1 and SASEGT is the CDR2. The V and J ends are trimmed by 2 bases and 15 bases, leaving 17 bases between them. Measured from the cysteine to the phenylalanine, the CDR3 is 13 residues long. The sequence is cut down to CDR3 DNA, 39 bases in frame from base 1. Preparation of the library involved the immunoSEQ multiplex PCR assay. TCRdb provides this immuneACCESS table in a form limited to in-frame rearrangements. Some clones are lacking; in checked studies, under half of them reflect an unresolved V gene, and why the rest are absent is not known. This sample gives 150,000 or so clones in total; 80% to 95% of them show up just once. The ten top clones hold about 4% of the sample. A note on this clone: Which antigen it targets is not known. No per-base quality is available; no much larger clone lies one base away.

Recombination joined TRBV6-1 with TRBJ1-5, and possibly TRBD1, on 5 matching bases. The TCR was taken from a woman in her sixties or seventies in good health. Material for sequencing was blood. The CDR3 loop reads CASSEIQEGPRHF. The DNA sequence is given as TGTGCCAGCAGTGAAATTCAGGAGGGACCTCGGCATTTT.